The clone carrying this T cell receptor (beta chain) was observed once. Its antigen is unknown. This sample was included in a study of cytomegalovirus exposure and HLA in healthy donors. Study-wide results and caveats: In the approximately 120 validation repertoires, a later analysis found that first-cohort TCR clusters tended to co-occur.

V lost 6 bases and J lost 10, with 10 bases in between. CDR3 length: 11 amino acids. Germline loops: CDR1 MNHNY, CDR2 SVGAGI (reference sequence). The protocol was immunoSEQ multiplex PCR, while the TCRdb copy is restricted to in-frame clones and leaves out a portion. The profile shows hundreds of thousands of clones, less than 85% of them singletons. Sequencing used PBMCs. The V call is TRBV6-6, the J call TRBJ2-1; D unclear. This TCR derives from a woman under 30 in good health and CMV-seronegative. DNA of the CDR3: TGTGCCAGCAGCCACCATCAGGAGCAGTTCTTC. This encodes CASSHHQEQFF.